Listed here are 5 T cell receptor beta chains from one sample, sequenced in a study of cytomegalovirus exposure and HLA in healthy donors. Primers included in the PCR were 60 Vbeta and 13 Jbeta primers. This table comes from immunoSEQ multiplex PCR, and its TCRdb copy is limited to in-frame clones, with some not included. Among about 170,000 clones listed, about 82% were seen once. The sequencing sample was made of PBMCs. These receptors all come from a woman between 18 and 29 years old in good health and CMV-seronegative.

V usage is TRBV29-1 and J usage is TRBJ1-5; 9 nucleotides line up with TRBD1. The CDR3 contains 16 residues. Germline CDR1 reads SQVTM; CDR2 reads ANQGSEA. The V and J ends lost 7 bases and 2 bases, in that order; junction bases with no gene match: 12. The CDR3 nucleotides are TGCAGCGCAGGCTCAAGGGACAGGGAGGGCAATCAGCCCCAGCATTTT. This codes for CSAGSRDREGNQPQHF.

The gene calls are TRBV28 and TRBJ2-7; 11 nucleotides agree with TRBD1. CDR1 and CDR2 from the germline V gene are MDHEN and SYDVKM. This CDR3 has 17 amino acids. V lost 3 bases, J lost 3 bases, and 10 bases stayed unmatched. DNA of the CDR3: TGTGCCAGCAGTTTTTTTACCGGGACAGGGGGTATCTACGAGCAGTACTTC. Protein: CASSFFTGTGGIYEQYF.

As concerns this clone: One junction end does not reproduce the germline sequence, and a read error may be involved. The V gene is TRBV7-9, the J gene TRBJ1-1; no clear D. The CDR3 consists of 13 residues. Germline assignment: CDR1 SEHNR and CDR2 FQNEAQ (reference sequence). The CDR3 loop is CSSSYTPNTEAFF. In DNA, the CDR3 is TGTTCCAGCAGCTACACACCGAACACTGAAGCTTTCTTT.

The DNA of the CDR3 is TGTGCCAGCAGTTGGACTAGCGGGAGCGACATTCAGTACTTC. Protein product: CASSWTSGSDIQYF. V and J are TRBV6-4 and TRBJ2-4, with 13 positions matching TRBD2. The CDR3 has 14 residues. Germline assignment: CDR1 MRHNA and CDR2 SNTAGT. With V trimmed by 5 bases and J by 8 bases, 3 bases remained unmatched.

The J gene is TRBJ2-7, the V gene TRBV18; 7 nucleotides align to TRBD1. CDR3 length: 15 amino acids. CDR1 KGHSH and CDR2 LQKENI come from the germline V gene. The J segment lost 6 bases and the V segment lost 3 bases, leaving 11 bases of the junction unmatched. For the CDR3, the DNA is TGTGCCAGCTCACCCGGGAACAGGGGAACAGGCGAGCAGTACTTC. Its protein is CASSPGNRGTGEQYF. Full variable domain (rest looked up from reference TRBV18 and TRBJ2-7): NAGVMQNPRHLVRRRGQEARLRCSPMKGHSHVYWYRQLPEEGLKFMVYLQKENIIDESGMPKERFSAEFPKEGPSILRIQQVVRGDSAAYFCASSPGNRGTGEQYFGPGTRLTVT.